This TCR beta chain originates from a study of PD-1 blockade in mismatch repair-deficient tumors. Findings and limits, study-wide: Rapid post-treatment expansion, then contraction, generally preceding radiologic response, marked tumor-resident clones.

Turning to this clone: What it recognizes is unknown.

Mismatch repair deficiency was confirmed in all patients, by PCR or immunohistochemistry. Here immunoSEQ multiplex PCR was the method, and the copy in TCRdb shows in-frame clones only, minus some. The table shows tens of thousands of clones, with about 80% occurring only once. The CDR3 consists of 15 residues. In germline, CDR1 is LNHDA, CDR2 SQIVND (reference sequence). V dropped 3 bases and J dropped 2; count of bases not matched to a gene: 6. The clonotype was recovered from an adult with mismatch repair-deficient cancer. This specimen consisted of peripheral blood, obtained 4 weeks after starting pembrolizumab. This chain connects TRBV19 to TRBJ2-5, with TRBD1 identical over 7 bases. The CDR3 region is CASSIGQVAQETQYF. CDR3 bases: TGTGCCAGTAGTATCGGACAGGTCGCACAAGAGACCCAGTACTTC.